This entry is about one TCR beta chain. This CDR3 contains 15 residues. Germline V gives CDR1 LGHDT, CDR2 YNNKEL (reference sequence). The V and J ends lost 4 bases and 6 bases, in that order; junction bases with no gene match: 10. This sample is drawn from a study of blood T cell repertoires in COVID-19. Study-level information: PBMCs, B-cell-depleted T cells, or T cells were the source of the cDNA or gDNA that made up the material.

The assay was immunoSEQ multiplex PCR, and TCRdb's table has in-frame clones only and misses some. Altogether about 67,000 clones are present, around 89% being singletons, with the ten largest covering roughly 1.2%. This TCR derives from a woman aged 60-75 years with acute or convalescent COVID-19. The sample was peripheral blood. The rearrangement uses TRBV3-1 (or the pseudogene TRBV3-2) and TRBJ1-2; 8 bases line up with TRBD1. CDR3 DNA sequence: TGTGCCAGCAGCCCCGGACAGGGTTTTTCACATGGCTACACCTTC. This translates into CASSPGQGFSHGYTF.